One TCR beta chain is described in this entry. The specificity of this receptor is unknown. Qualities for individual bases were not recorded, and no much larger clone is one base off. The data belong to a study of CD8 T cell repertoires and HIV-1 epitope variants (dated by TCRdb to 2018 to 2020). Background on the whole study: Twenty-five peptides representing autologous and known Gag and Nef epitope variants were each used to stimulate T cells in separate culture wells. A total of more than 75 T cell cultures were run, with each culture condition done in triplicate except for one peptide, which was done in duplicate. For 10 days the cultures were kept in IMDM with gentamicin, and on days 3 and 7 half of the media was changed with IL-2, IL-7 and IL-15 added. A CMV, EBV and flu peptide pool, the Ebola AY9 epitope as negative control, and a no-peptide well were included as control conditions. T cells were enriched using the EasySep Human T Cell Enrichment Kit and then co-cultured with an equal number of autologous T cell-negative cells acting as antigen-presenting cells. Three Gag epitope families and Nef HW9 and YT9 were included among the tested epitopes. An aliquot of 1M T cells was saved as an uncultured baseline condition, separate from the approximately 75 T cell cultures.

The V and J ends are trimmed by 2 bases and 0 bases, leaving 8 bases between them. Taken from the germline V gene, the CDR1 and CDR2 loops are SGHDT and YYEEEE. The CDR3 contains 14 residues, cysteine and phenylalanine counted. Just the 42-base CDR3 DNA is kept, in frame starting at base 1. The immunoSEQ platform was used to sequence TCR beta CDR3 regions at survey depth. The QIAamp DNA micro kit was used to extract genomic DNA from every cultured and uncultured CD8+ T cell population. The published analysis was carried out like this. Samples with under 5,000 productive reads were excluded, and this exclusion removed about 6% of the roughly 75 HIV peptide-stimulated cultures. Sequences were trimmed to CDR3 by a MANAFEST web app, and nonproductive sequences, CDR3s under 5 amino acids, and sequences not starting with C or ending with F/W were removed. Antigen-specific clonotypes had to expand in at least 2 of 3 replicates versus no-peptide control at FDR 0.01, only within one epitope family. Specific clonotypes also needed at least fivefold higher frequency than in wells stimulated with peptides from other epitope families. This is the immuneACCESS table as TCRdb keeps it, with only in-frame sequences that have V and J called. A part of the clones is gone; compared with another copy, unresolved V genes explain less than half, and the rest is unexplained. The V and J calls and clone size were taken over from that table, and D and trimming were inferred from the DNA. The sample records around 5,000 clones, about three fifths of which are singletons. 43% of the sample is held by the ten biggest clonotypes.

The full study reports these points: Eight to ten antigen-specific TCR beta clonotypes were identified, and five or six of them appeared cross-reactive for autologous or known escape epitope variants. About 5 clonotypes recognized the Nef KF9 family and one clonotype recognized the HW9 family, while no responses were seen to the TAALDMSHF plasma variant. The assay identified only TCR beta chains and indicated proliferation in response to antigen, without indicating T cell function or cytokine profile.

The EasySep Human CD8+ T Cell Enrichment Kit was used on day 10 to isolate CD8+ T cells from every culture. This receptor was identified in a male donor with HIV. The V gene is TRBV5-6 and the J gene is TRBJ1-1; 5 matching bases give a weak D call of TRBD1. Sequencing input: cultured CD8+ T cells derived from PBMCs. The CDR3 in this case is CASSLGEMNTEAFF. The sequenced DNA is TGTGCCAGCAGCTTAGGGGAGATGAACACTGAAGCTTTCTTT.